Shown below are 20 T cell receptor beta chains from a single sample sequenced in a study of blood T cells in healthy people across ages. The second PCR ran roughly 6 to 11 cycles with a sample-barcoded 5' primer and J-beta primers. TCRdb itself ran the 5' RACE reads through MiXCR, one entry per CDR3 protein. The data contain hundreds of thousands of distinct CDR3 sequences, roughly 20% of them seen just once; the ten biggest clones take up 3.6%. Sequenced input: blood. The source is a man aged 70-80 years in good health.

V and J are TRBV6-6 and TRBJ2-5; the D gene is possibly TRBD1 (6 bases). Trimming removed 4 bases at V and 5 bases at J, with 17 bases between. CDR1 is MNHNY, CDR2 SVGAGI, per germline (reference sequence). This CDR3 has 15 residues. The CDR3 spells CASSWGQGRSETQYF. The CDR3 nucleotides are TGTGCCAGCAGTTGGGGGCAGGGGAGATCGGAGACCCAGTACTTC.

This clonotype showed up many times. The germline gene is not matched at one end of the junction; a read error may be the cause. J is TRBJ2-3 and V is TRBV5-1; perhaps TRBD2 as D (5 bases). The CDR3 consists of 15 residues. Germline lookup yields CDR1 SGHRS and CDR2 YFSETQ. The CDR3 spells CASSLGGTSTDTQYF. DNA of the CDR3: TGTGCTAGCAGCTTAGGAGGAACTAGCACAGATACGCAGTATTTT.

A few counts support this clonotype. This chain joins TRBV6-2 or TRBV6-3 and TRBJ2-1; TRBD2 agrees at 8 bases. Germline trimming cut 5 bases from V and 16 bases from J; bases unmatched to any gene: 7. Germline loops: CDR1 MNHEY, CDR2 SVGEGT. The CDR3 contains 11 residues. The CDR3 spells CASSTGTSGFF. For the CDR3, the DNA is TGTGCCAGCAGTACCGGGACTAGTGGCTTCTTC.

This clonotype was seen more than once but under ten times. The chain combines TRBV29-1 with TRBJ2-7; the match to TRBD1 covers 7 bases. The CDR3 consists of 13 residues. Germline V CDR1 and CDR2: SQVTM, ANQGSEA. V was pared by 6 bases and J by 2 bases, with 7 bases of the junction left unmatched. The CDR3 bases are TGCAGCGTGCTTCAGGGACAGACCTACGAGCAGTACTTC. Translation: CSVLQGQTYEQYF.

The table lists this clonotype with a few counts. The genes are TRBV9 and TRBJ2-5, with TRBD1 as a possible D gene (7 bases). The ends were cut back, 4 bases at V and 4 bases at J, with 17 bases in the middle. Germline values: CDR1 SGDLS, CDR2 YYNGEE. This CDR3 is built from 15 residues. CDR3 DNA: TGTGCCAGCAGCTCCCAGGGGGGCTCGGGAGAGACCCAGTACTTC. Translated, it gives CASSSQGGSGETQYF.

V and J are TRBV4-1 and TRBJ2-7; maybe TRBD2 (6 bases). The CDR3 loop spans 14 amino acids. The germline gives CDR1 MGHRA, CDR2 YSYEKL. The V end was cut by 3 bases, the J end by 7 bases, with 16 bases between. The chain's CDR3 is CASSHIAAGWEQYF. CDR3 sequence (DNA): TGCGCCAGCAGCCATATAGCTGCGGGGTGGGAGCAGTACTTC.

This clonotype was seen many times. The chain employs TRBV5-1 and TRBJ2-5; D gene ambiguous. Germline V gives CDR1 SGHRS, CDR2 YFSETQ. V lost 0 bases and J 1 base, leaving 4 bases between the germline ends. This CDR3 region has 13 residues. The DNA for the CDR3 is TGCGCCAGCAGCTTGGGACTCCAAGAGACCCAGTACTTC. The encoded protein is CASSLGLQETQYF. The complete variable domain, with remaining parts taken from reference TRBV5-1 and TRBJ2-5, reads KAGVTQTPRYLIKTRGQQVTLSCSPISGHRSVSWYQQTPGQGLQFLFEYFSETQRNKGNFPGRFSGRQFSNSRSEMNVSTLELGDSALYLCASSLGLQETQYFGPGTRLLVL.

The gene calls are TRBV5-1 and TRBJ1-1; 7 bases are shared with TRBD1. CDR1 SGHRS and CDR2 YFSETQ come from the germline V gene. V shed 3 bases, J shed 3 bases, and the junction held 14 bases outside the gene matches. The CDR3 is 17 residues long. The DNA for the CDR3 is TGCGCCAGCAGCTATCCCCGGGGCAGGGGGTCGGACACTGAAGCTTTCTTT. Its protein is CASSYPRGRGSDTEAFF.

This chain links TRBV27 with TRBJ2-5; D is possibly TRBD1 (6 bases). Gene TRBJ2-7 matches the end of the DNA better, so the J call may be wrong. Germline-derived CDR1 and CDR2 are MNHEY and SMNVEV (reference sequence). CDR3 size: 15 residues. The CDR3 DNA follows: TGTGCCAGCAGTTTTTTAGGACAGTCTACCTACGAGCAGTACTTC. Encoded protein: CASSFLGQSTYEQYF.

The V and J genes are TRBV6-2 or TRBV6-3 and TRBJ2-5; 7 bases map to TRBD2. The J call is doubtful: the DNA matches TRBJ2-1 better. The CDR3 has 12 amino acids. Germline assignment: CDR1 MNHEY and CDR2 SVGEGT. CDR3 sequence reads: CASSHPSGEQFF. In DNA, the CDR3 is TGTGCCAGCAGTCACCCTAGCGGCGAGCAGTTCTTC.

The rearrangement links TRBV29-1 to TRBJ2-2, with unresolved D. V was pared by 0 bases and J by 4 bases, with 9 bases between. Germline CDR1 is SQVTM and CDR2 is ANQGSEA. CDR3 length equals 14 residues. The CDR3 DNA sequence: TGCAGCGTTGAAGAATCGTGGAGCACCGGGGAGCTGTTTTTT. It encodes CSVEESWSTGELFF.

V and J are TRBV20-1 and TRBJ2-5; 14 positions match TRBD2. The assigned J gene may be wrong: the sequence end matches TRBJ2-1 better. The CDR3 consists of 17 residues. Germline values: CDR1 DFQATT, CDR2 SNEGSKA (reference sequence). This chain's CDR3 is CSAGTWGLAGESNEQFF. CDR3 sequence (DNA): TGCAGTGCTGGGACCTGGGGACTAGCGGGAGAGTCGAATGAGCAGTTCTTC.

The table lists this clonotype with a few counts. The conserved closing phenylalanine or tryptophan is absent in this CDR3, likely reflecting a read error. The DNA is omitted, as the CDR3 cannot be located on it reliably, and the CDR3 follows TCRdb's listing. The chain joins TRBV21-1 to TRBJ2-3. TRBV21-1 is annotated as a pseudogene. The CDR3 comprises 16 residues, both ends counted. The CDR3 loop is CASNKNSWVDTDTQYL.

A few counts support this clonotype. The chain has TRBV27 and TRBJ1-5; D unclear. V lost 5 bases to trimming and J lost 4 bases, with 6 bases between them. From germline, CDR1 is MNHEY and CDR2 SMNVEV (reference sequence). The CDR3 loop spans 12 amino acids. Written as DNA, the CDR3 is TGTGCCAGCAGTATCGGTAATCAGCCCCAGCATTTT. Encoded protein: CASSIGNQPQHF.

This clonotype occurred a few times. The chain joins TRBV7-2 to TRBJ2-2; D unresolved. V was pared by 7 bases and J by 1 base, with 13 bases between. Germline V gene sequence: CDR1 SGHTA, CDR2 FQGNSA. The CDR3 consists of 15 residues. The CDR3 here is CASTPSRLNTGELFF. Written as DNA, the CDR3 is TGTGCCAGCACCCCCAGCAGGCTGAACACCGGGGAGCTGTTTTTT.

This clonotype has a handful of counts. V and J are TRBV5-1 and TRBJ2-7, with 8 positions matching TRBD2. With V trimmed by 5 bases and J by 7 bases, 14 bases remained unmatched. This CDR3 comprises 15 residues. Germline V CDR1 and CDR2: SGHRS, YFSETQ. CDR3 DNA sequence: TGCGCCAGCAGATTGAGCGGGGGCCTGGGAGGTGAGCAGTACTTC. It is translated as CASRLSGGLGGEQYF. The entire variable domain, with the rest obtained from reference TRBV5-1 and TRBJ2-7, is as follows: KAGVTQTPRYLIKTRGQQVTLSCSPISGHRSVSWYQQTPGQGLQFLFEYFSETQRNKGNFPGRFSGRQFSNSRSEMNVSTLELGDSALYLCASRLSGGLGGEQYFGPGTRLTVT.

This chain links TRBV11-1 with TRBJ2-7; 7 bases agree with TRBD1. The V and J ends lost 8 bases and 3 bases, in that order; junction bases with no gene match: 7. Germline V CDR1 and CDR2: SGHAT, FQDESV (reference sequence). The CDR3 spans 13 residues. CDR3 amino acids: CASAHQGDYEQYF. The CDR3, as DNA: TGTGCCAGCGCCCACCAGGGGGACTACGAGCAGTACTTC.

The CDR3 loop reads CASSQVRGTTYNEQFF. The CDR3 DNA follows: TGTGCCAGCAGCCAAGTCAGGGGAACGACCTACAATGAGCAGTTCTTC. The V gene is TRBV14, the J gene TRBJ2-1, with D possibly being TRBD1 (6 bases). The CDR3 sequence is 16 residues long. Germline values: CDR1 SGHDN, CDR2 FVKESK. Trimming stripped 1 base from V and 2 bases from J, with 12 bases between.

The chain employs TRBV20-1 and TRBJ2-5; 16 bases are a match to TRBD2. Unmatched junction bases numbered 8, after V lost 2 bases and J lost 2 bases. The CDR3 loop spans 18 amino acids. Germline assignment: CDR1 DFQATT and CDR2 SNEGSKA (reference sequence). The CDR3 nucleotides read TGCAGTGCTAGACCGCCGGGACTAGCGGGAGGGCCACAAGAGACCCAGTACTTC. This encodes CSARPPGLAGGPQETQYF.

The chain is built from TRBV12-3 or TRBV12-4 and TRBJ2-7; 7 nucleotides agree with TRBD2. Unmatched junction bases numbered 8, after V lost 7 bases and J lost 5 bases. The CDR3 contains 13 residues. The CDR3 loop reads CASIRWGGDEQYF. The CDR3 DNA follows: TGTGCCAGCATCCGTTGGGGGGGAGACGAGCAGTACTTC.